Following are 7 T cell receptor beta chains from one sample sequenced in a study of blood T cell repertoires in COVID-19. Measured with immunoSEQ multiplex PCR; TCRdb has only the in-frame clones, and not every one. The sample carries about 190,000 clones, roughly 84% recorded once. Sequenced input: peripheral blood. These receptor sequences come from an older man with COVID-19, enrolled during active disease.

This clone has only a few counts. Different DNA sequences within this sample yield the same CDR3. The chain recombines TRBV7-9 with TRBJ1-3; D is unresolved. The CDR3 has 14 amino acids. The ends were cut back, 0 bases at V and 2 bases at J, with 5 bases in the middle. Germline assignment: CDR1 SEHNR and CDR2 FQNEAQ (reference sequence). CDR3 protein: CASSLAGAGNTIYF. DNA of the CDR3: TGTGCCAGCAGCTTAGCCGGGGCTGGAAACACCATATATTTT. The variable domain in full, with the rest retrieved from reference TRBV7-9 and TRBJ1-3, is DTGVSQNPRHKITKRGQNVTFRCDPISEHNRLYWYRQTLGQGPEFLTYFQNEAQLEKSRLLSDRFSAERPKGSFSTLEIQRTEQGDSAMYLCASSLAGAGNTIYFGEGSWLTVV.

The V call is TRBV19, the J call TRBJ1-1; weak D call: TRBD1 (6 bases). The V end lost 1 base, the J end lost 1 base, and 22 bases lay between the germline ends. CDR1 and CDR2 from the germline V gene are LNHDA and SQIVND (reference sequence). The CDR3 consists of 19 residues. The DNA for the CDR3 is TGTGCCAGTAGTATAGGAATAACCGACAGGCGAATTACGAACACTGAAGCTTTCTTT. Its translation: CASSIGITDRRITNTEAFF. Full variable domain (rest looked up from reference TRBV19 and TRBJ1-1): DGGITQSPKYLFRKEGQNVTLSCEQNLNHDAMYWYRQDPGQGLRLIYYSQIVNDFQKGDIAEGYSVSREKKESFPLTVTSAQKNPTAFYLCASSIGITDRRITNTEAFFGQGTRLTVV.

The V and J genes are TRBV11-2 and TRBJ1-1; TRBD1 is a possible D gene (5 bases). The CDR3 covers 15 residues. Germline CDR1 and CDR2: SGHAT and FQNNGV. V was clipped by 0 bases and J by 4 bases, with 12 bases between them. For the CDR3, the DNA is TGTGCCAGCAGCTTAGAAGGTCAGGGTTCCACTGAAGCTTTCTTT. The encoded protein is CASSLEGQGSTEAFF.

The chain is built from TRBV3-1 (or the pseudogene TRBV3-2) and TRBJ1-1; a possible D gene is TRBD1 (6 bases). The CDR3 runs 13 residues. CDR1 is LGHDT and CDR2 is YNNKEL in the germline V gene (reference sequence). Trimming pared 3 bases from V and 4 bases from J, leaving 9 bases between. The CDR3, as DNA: TGTGCCAGCAGCCAGTTAGGGGGCACTGAAGCTTTCTTT. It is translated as CASSQLGGTEAFF.

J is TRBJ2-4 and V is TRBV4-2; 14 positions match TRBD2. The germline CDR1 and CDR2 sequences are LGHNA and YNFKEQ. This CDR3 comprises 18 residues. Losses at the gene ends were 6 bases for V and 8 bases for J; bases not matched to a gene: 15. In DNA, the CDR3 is TGTGCCAGCAGTCGTAGGGGGACTAGCGGGGGAGGTGGTGACATTCAGTACTTC. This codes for CASSRRGTSGGGGDIQYF.

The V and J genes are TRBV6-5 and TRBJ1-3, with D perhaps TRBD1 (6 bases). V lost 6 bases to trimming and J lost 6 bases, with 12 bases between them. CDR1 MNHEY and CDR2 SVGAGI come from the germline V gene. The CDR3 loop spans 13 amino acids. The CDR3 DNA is TGTGCCAGCAGCAGGGGATTCGAAAACACCATATATTTT. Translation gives CASSRGFENTIYF.

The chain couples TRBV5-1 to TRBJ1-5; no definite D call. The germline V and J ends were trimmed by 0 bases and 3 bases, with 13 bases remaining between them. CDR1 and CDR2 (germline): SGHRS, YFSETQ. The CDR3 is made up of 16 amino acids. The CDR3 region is CASSLEPRDHNQPQHF. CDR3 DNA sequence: TGCGCCAGCAGCTTGGAGCCGAGAGATCACAATCAGCCCCAGCATTTT.